This T cell receptor beta chain was retrieved from a study of blood T cell repertoires in COVID-19. Across the whole study: Acute-phase and convalescent COVID-19 samples originated in the United States, Italy and Spain.

Authors' processing steps: Quantification of nucleated cells was approximated via reference gene primer amplification. The protocol was immunoSEQ multiplex PCR, while the TCRdb copy is restricted to in-frame clones and leaves out a portion. The V and J calls and clone size are taken from that table; D and trimming were inferred from the DNA. This table holds 200,000 to 250,000 clones, around 86% found once. The CDR3 totals 14 residues. V lost 8 bases and J lost 3; bases outside the gene matches: 5. Germline V CDR1 and CDR2: WSHSY, SAAADI. This TCR was sampled from a man at least 80 years old with acute or convalescent COVID-19. This chain connects TRBV10-2 to TRBJ2-7; TRBD2 matches 12 bases. Sequenced material: peripheral blood. The CDR3 coding sequence is TGCGCCAGCCGGACTAGCGGGGCGAACTACGAGCAGTACTTC. Protein sequence: CASRTSGANYEQYF.